The rows below give T cell receptor beta chains drawn from one sample of a study of shared clonotypes between healthy human individuals. The protocol was immunoSEQ multiplex PCR, while the TCRdb copy is restricted to in-frame clones and leaves out a portion. The table lists over a million clones, roughly 80% of them singletons. Material for sequencing was memory CD4+ T cells sorted from blood. The receptors here all came from a man younger than 35 in good health. CDR3s include the opening cysteine and the closing phenylalanine or tryptophan. Fields, in order: V gene, CDR3 length, J gene, clone size, D gene, CDR3 protein, CDR3 DNA. A D gene is named only where the DNA matches it firmly. The size field is filled for only some rows; it gives once, few, many or a size class.

TRBV6-6	15	TRBJ2-5	.	.	CASSIRVLGRETQYF	TGTGCCAGCAGTATCAGGGTGTTAGGACGAGAGACCCAGTACTTC
TRBV5-1	16	TRBJ2-3	.	.	CASSLDGTSRTDTQYF	TGCGCCAGCAGCTTGGACGGGACTTCCCGCACAGATACGCAGTATTTT
TRBV5-1	15	TRBJ1-2	.	TRBD1	CASSSGQAAQDGYTF	TGCGCCAGCAGCTCCGGACAGGCGGCACAAGATGGCTACACCTTC
TRBV2	16	TRBJ2-3	.	.	CASSGAVAGPADTQYF	TGTGCCAGCAGTGGCGCGGTCGCGGGGCCCGCAGATACGCAGTATTTT
TRBV5-6	17	TRBJ2-7	.	TRBD2	CASSYLGLAEDSYEQYF	TGTGCCAGCAGCTACCTAGGACTAGCGGAGGACTCCTACGAGCAGTACTTC
TRBV9	13	TRBJ2-3	.	.	CASSVRETDTQYF	TGTGCCAGCAGCGTCCGGGAAACAGATACGCAGTATTTT
TRBV29-1	14	TRBJ2-1	.	.	CSVEGGRYYNEQFF	TGCAGCGTTGAAGGTGGGAGGTACTACAATGAGCAGTTCTTC
TRBV9	15	TRBJ2-7	.	TRBD1	CASSSHGTEAYEQYF	TGTGCCAGCAGCTCCCACGGGACAGAGGCCTACGAGCAGTACTTC
TRBV4-1	14	TRBJ1-2	few	TRBD1	CASSQGTGVLGYTF	TGCGCCAGCAGCCAAGGGACAGGCGTCCTTGGCTACACCTTC
TRBV6-6	14	TRBJ1-3	.	.	CASRAQSSGNTIYF	TGTGCCAGCAGAGCCCAGAGCTCTGGAAACACCATATATTTT
TRBV5-6	14	TRBJ2-7	many	TRBD1	CASSPGQGWREQYF	TGTGCCAGCAGCCCGGGACAGGGGTGGAGGGAGCAGTACTTC
TRBV28	12	TRBJ2-7	.	.	CASSSPTEEQYF	TGTGCCAGCAGTTCCCCCACGGAGGAGCAGTACTTC
TRBV9	19	TRBJ1-1	.	.	CASSVKYSAGKAENTEAFF	TGTGCCAGCAGCGTAAAGTATTCGGCAGGGAAAGCGGAGAACACTGAAGCTTTCTTT
TRBV7-3	17	TRBJ2-3	.	TRBD2	CASSAGTSGGLSHTQYF	TGTGCCAGCAGCGCCGGGACTAGCGGGGGGTTGAGTCATACGCAGTATTTT
TRBV7-2	17	TRBJ1-1	.	.	CASSPGDRGTMNTEAFF	TGTGCCAGCAGCCCCGGCGACCGGGGGACTATGAACACTGAAGCTTTCTTT
TRBV11-2	13	TRBJ1-1	.	.	CASSPQVNTEAFF	TGTGCCAGCAGCCCCCAGGTGAACACTGAAGCTTTCTTT
TRBV5-1	14	TRBJ1-3	few	.	CASSNTGTGNTIYF	TGCGCCAGCAGCAATACAGGGACGGGAAACACCATATATTTT
TRBV6-7	14	TRBJ2-5	.	.	CASSYSDLGETQYF	TGTGCCAGCAGTTACTCAGACCTGGGAGAGACCCAGTACTTC